One sample yielded the 28 T cell receptor beta chains listed below, sequenced in a study of spatial heterogeneity in lung cancer. The time point: sample taken at primary tumor resection. MiXCR, applied by TCRdb to the 5' RACE reads, yields one record per CDR3 protein. The data show 60,000 to 75,000 distinct CDR3 sequences, approximately 6% seen once. The input for sequencing was PBMCs, taken at surgery. These TCRs come from a female donor with early-stage non-small cell lung cancer.

Only a few counts were recorded for this clonotype. V usage is TRBV3-1 and J usage is TRBJ2-3, with no clear D. The CDR3 sequence is 14 residues long. Germline loops: CDR1 LGHDT, CDR2 YNNKEL (reference sequence). V was pared by 3 bases and J by 6 bases, with 13 bases between. CDR3 in DNA: TGTGCCAGCAGCCATGCTACTCTACAGGATACGCAGTATTTT. Protein product: CASSHATLQDTQYF.

The chain links TRBV12-3 or TRBV12-4 to TRBJ2-2, with 10 bases aligning to TRBD1. J was trimmed by 0 bases and V by 6 bases; bases with no gene match: 10. This CDR3 spans 18 amino acids. As DNA, the CDR3 is TGTGCCAGCAGCCGGACAGGGGGTAGCCCCTCGAACACCGGGGAGCTGTTTTTT. Translated: CASSRTGGSPSNTGELFF.

This clonotype occurred many times. This chain uses TRBV7-6 with TRBJ2-5, with 12 bases aligning to TRBD2. Germline V gives CDR1 SGHVS, CDR2 FNYEAQ. The CDR3 has 15 amino acids. J lost 2 bases, V lost 7 bases, and 5 bases had no gene match. The CDR3 DNA reads as TGTGCCAGCATTAGGACTAGCGGGGTTCAAGAGACCCAGTACTTC. This codes for CASIRTSGVQETQYF.

This clonotype appeared a few times. The genes are TRBV12-3 or TRBV12-4 and TRBJ1-1; D is possibly TRBD1 (6 bases). With 5 bases removed from V and 0 bases from J, the gap between germline ends came to 10 bases. The CDR3 sequence is 14 residues long. The CDR3: CASSAGTLNTEAFF. CDR3 DNA: TGTGCCAGCAGTGCCGGGACATTGAACACTGAAGCTTTCTTT.

This clonotype has ten or more counts. This rearrangement joins TRBV7-9 to TRBJ1-4; TRBD1 matches 7 bases. The J segment lost 6 bases and the V segment lost 5 bases, leaving 9 bases of the junction unmatched. The germline V gene has CDR1 SEHNR and CDR2 FQNEAQ (reference sequence). The CDR3 has 15 residues. The CDR3 is CASSLNRGDDEKLFF. The CDR3 nucleotides are TGTGCCAGCAGCCTCAACAGGGGCGATGATGAAAAACTGTTTTTT.

The chain joins TRBV20-1 to TRBJ1-5; 7 bases are shared with TRBD1. CDR3 length: 14 amino acids. Germline V gives CDR1 DFQATT, CDR2 SNEGSKA (reference sequence). V gave up 5 bases and J gave up 3 bases; unmatched junction bases: 7. In nucleotides, the CDR3 is TGCAGTGCTTCGACAGGGACCCCCAATCAGCCCCAGCATTTT. Translation gives CSASTGTPNQPQHF.

The rearrangement uses TRBV28 and TRBJ2-7, with D perhaps matching TRBD1 (6 bases). Germline V gives CDR1 MDHEN, CDR2 SYDVKM. This CDR3 has 13 residues. Trimming stripped 6 bases from V and 6 bases from J, with 15 bases between. The CDR3 loop is CASRLQGFGEQYF. In nucleotides, the CDR3 is TGTGCCAGCAGATTACAGGGCTTCGGCGAGCAGTACTTC. The whole variable domain, filled in from reference TRBV28 and TRBJ2-7, reads DVKVTQSSRYLVKRTGEKVFLECVQDMDHENMFWYRQDPGLGLRLIYFSYDVKMKEKGDIPEGYSVSREKKERFSLILESASTNQTSMYLCASRLQGFGEQYFGPGTRLTVT.

This clonotype was seen ten or more times. The V call is TRBV5-8, the J call TRBJ1-1, with D unclear. CDR1 is SGHTS and CDR2 is YDEGEE in the germline V gene. This CDR3 spans 14 amino acids. V was cut by 4 bases and J by 7 bases, with 17 bases left in between. The CDR3 DNA sequence: TGTGCCAGCAGCCTGAGGAGGGTCGTGGGTGAAGCTTTCTTT. Translation: CASSLRRVVGEAFF.

CDR3 sequence reads: CSARLRGNTGELFF. The CDR3 nucleotides are TGCAGTGCTAGGCTCCGAGGGAACACCGGGGAGCTGTTTTTT. The chain couples TRBV20-1 to TRBJ2-2, with D unresolved. The germline gives CDR1 DFQATT, CDR2 SNEGSKA (reference sequence). Trimming shortened V by 3 bases and J by 1 base, and 9 bases separated the two germline ends. The CDR3 is made up of 14 amino acids.

This clonotype was detected many times. V and J are TRBV14 and TRBJ1-1; unclear D gene. Trimming left V 1 base short and J 0 bases short, with 12 bases between. This CDR3 is 16 amino acids long. CDR1 SGHDN and CDR2 FVKESK come from the germline V gene. CDR3 loop: CASSQGGGLLNTEAFF. Here the CDR3 DNA reads TGTGCCAGCAGCCAAGGGGGAGGATTACTGAACACTGAAGCTTTCTTT.

This clonotype was picked up many times. CDR3 sequence: CASSLLGQPQHF. The CDR3 nucleotides read TGTGCCAGCAGTTTGTTGGGTCAGCCCCAGCATTTT. The chain couples TRBV27 to TRBJ1-5; D is undetermined. Germline V lookup: CDR1 MNHEY, CDR2 SMNVEV (reference sequence). Trimming took 3 bases from V and 6 from J, leaving 6 bases between them. This CDR3 is built from 12 residues.

In this sample, this clonotype turned up many times. The chain joins TRBV6-1 to TRBJ2-3, with D perhaps TRBD1 (6 bases). Germline-derived CDR1 and CDR2 are MNHNS and SASEGT. The CDR3 is 20 amino acids. Trimming took 6 bases from V and 2 from J, leaving 30 bases between them. The CDR3 DNA follows: TGTGCCAGCAGCGCCCCCGCGGAGCGTGGTACAGGGAGTCCCACAGATACGCAGTATTTT. Translated: CASSAPAERGTGSPTDTQYF.

This clonotype was observed at least ten times. The V gene is TRBV6-5, the J gene TRBJ1-5, with D possibly matching TRBD1 (5 bases). This CDR3 contains 15 residues. The ends were cut back, 5 bases at V and 2 bases at J, with 13 bases in the middle. The germline V gene encodes CDR1 MNHEY and CDR2 SVGAGI. The CDR3 sequence: CASSPQAWGNQPQHF. The CDR3 nucleotides read TGTGCCAGCAGTCCACAGGCCTGGGGCAATCAGCCCCAGCATTTT.

This clonotype was picked up many times. The chain uses TRBV20-1 and TRBJ1-6; no reliable D call. Germline V gene sequence: CDR1 DFQATT, CDR2 SNEGSKA (reference sequence). V shed 3 bases and J shed 7 bases, with 7 bases lying between them. The CDR3 is made up of 12 amino acids. This CDR3 is CSARFQNSPLHF. The CDR3 DNA reads as TGCAGTGCTAGGTTTCAAAATTCACCCCTCCACTTT.

This clonotype was picked up many times. The chain links TRBV5-5 to TRBJ2-1; 9 bases line up with TRBD2. The germline CDR1 and CDR2 sequences are SGHKS and YYEKEE (reference sequence). V lost 2 bases and J lost 12; bases outside the gene matches: 18. This CDR3 has 17 amino acids. CDR3 sequence: CASSFLDRLAVNVWQFF. The CDR3, as DNA: TGTGCCAGCAGCTTCCTGGACCGACTAGCGGTAAACGTGTGGCAGTTCTTC.

In its sample, this clonotype was seen many times. The V call is TRBV6-2 or TRBV6-3, the J call TRBJ2-7, with D hard to call. Germline CDR1 and CDR2: MNHEY and SVGEGT. V was clipped by 7 bases and J by 3 bases, with 16 bases between them. The CDR3 runs 14 residues. The CDR3 nucleotides read TGTGCCAGCAAAAGAGACACGAGCTTCTACGAGCAGTACGTC. Translating gives CASKRDTSFYEQYV.

This clonotype was observed a few times. The CDR3 here is CSARDTGFQSLQFF. CDR3 in DNA: TGCAGTGCTAGAGATACTGGGTTTCAGTCTTTGCAGTTCTTC. The chain uses TRBV20-1 and TRBJ2-1; D remains ambiguous. Germline lookup yields CDR1 DFQATT and CDR2 SNEGSKA (reference sequence). This CDR3 has 14 amino acids. V shed 0 bases and J shed 12 bases, with 18 bases lying between them.

The chain combines TRBV28 with TRBJ2-6; D not resolved. Germline-derived CDR1 and CDR2 are MDHEN and SYDVKM. The CDR3 has 17 amino acids. V dropped 6 bases and J dropped 4 bases, with 19 bases sitting between them. CDR3 loop: CASREPGFSRGANVLTF. The CDR3 DNA sequence: TGTGCCAGCAGGGAACCGGGCTTTAGCAGAGGGGCCAACGTCCTGACTTTC.

The table lists this clonotype with a few counts. The chain is built from TRBV7-8 and TRBJ1-4; D gene uncertain. V was clipped by 5 bases and J by 0 bases, with 10 bases between them. This CDR3 has 15 amino acids. Germline CDR1 is SGHVS and CDR2 is FQNEAQ. CDR3 coding DNA: TGTGCCAGCAGCCAGAGGAGACCAACTAATGAAAAACTGTTTTTT. Translation gives CASSQRRPTNEKLFF. The complete variable domain, with remaining parts taken from reference TRBV7-8 and TRBJ1-4, reads GAGVSQSPRYKVAKRGQDVALRCDPISGHVSLFWYQQALGQGPEFLTYFQNEAQLDKSGLPSDRFFAERPEGSVSTLKIQRTQQEDSAVYLCASSQRRPTNEKLFFGSGTQLSVL.

The chain carries TRBV9 and TRBJ1-2, with D perhaps matching TRBD1 (5 bases). CDR3 length equals 16 residues. CDR1 and CDR2 (germline): SGDLS, YYNGEE. Trimming removed 4 bases from V and 6 bases from J, with 22 bases in between. The CDR3 spells CASSPNPSGANDGYTF. CDR3 nucleotides: TGTGCCAGCAGCCCGAACCCCTCCGGGGCGAATGATGGCTACACCTTC.

This clonotype was detected ten times or more. V usage is TRBV28 and J usage is TRBJ2-1, with 11 bases lining up with TRBD1. The CDR3 has 15 amino acids. Germline V lookup: CDR1 MDHEN, CDR2 SYDVKM. The V gene end was trimmed by 4 bases and the J gene end by 6 bases; junction bases not matched to a gene: 5. CDR3 nucleotide sequence: TGTGCCAGCAGTTCTCCGGGACAGGGGGGCAATGAGCAGTTCTTC. It encodes CASSSPGQGGNEQFF.

Note on this clonotype: The junction does not match germline at one end; this may be a read error. CDR3 sequence: CTSSTGTGVSPLHF. The CDR3, as DNA: TGTACCAGCAGCACCGGGACAGGGGTTTCACCCCTCCACTTT. This chain uses TRBV9 with TRBJ1-6, with 10 bases fitting TRBD1. Germline CDR1 reads SGDLS; CDR2 reads YYNGEE. The CDR3 contains 14 residues.

Ten or more counts support this clonotype. V is TRBV29-1 and J is TRBJ2-4, with D possibly matching TRBD1 (6 bases). Germline assignment: CDR1 SQVTM and CDR2 ANQGSEA. There are 14 residues in the CDR3. Trimming cost V 1 base and J 2 bases, with 9 bases left between them. The CDR3 region has the DNA TGCAGCGTTGAAGGGCAGGGGCCCAAAAACATTCAGTACTTC. It specifies CSVEGQGPKNIQYF.

The chain carries TRBV10-3 and TRBJ1-6; TRBD1 might be the D (5 bases). The CDR3 has 13 amino acids. V lost 4 bases to trimming and J lost 7 bases, with 8 bases between them. Germline V gives CDR1 ENHRY, CDR2 SYGVKD. The CDR3 sequence is CAISGAGNSPLHF. DNA for the CDR3: TGTGCCATCAGTGGGGCAGGGAATTCACCCCTCCACTTT.

This clonotype was seen many times. This chain joins TRBV4-1 and TRBJ1-3; 9 positions agree with TRBD1. CDR3 length: 15 residues. The V gene end was trimmed by 2 bases and the J gene end by 3 bases; junction bases not matched to a gene: 2. Germline-derived CDR1 and CDR2 are MGHRA and YSYEKL. CDR3 sequence reads: CASSQPGQGGNTIYF. As DNA, the CDR3 is TGCGCCAGCAGCCAACCGGGACAGGGTGGAAACACCATATATTTT.

On this clonotype: The junction does not match germline at one end; this may be a read error. This chain links TRBV5-6 with TRBJ2-3; perhaps TRBD2 as D (5 bases). Germline CDR1 is SGHDT and CDR2 is YYEEEE. The length of the CDR3 is 14 residues. The CDR3 reads CASSRAARTDAQYF. CDR3 in DNA: TGTGCCAGCAGTCGAGCGGCCCGCACAGATGCGCAGTATTTT.

This clonotype showed up many times. This chain joins TRBV19 and TRBJ1-1; D unresolved. Trimming left V 3 bases short and J 8 bases short, with 10 bases between. The CDR3 is made up of 12 amino acids. From germline, CDR1 is LNHDA and CDR2 SQIVND (reference sequence). CDR3 in amino acids: CASSMSGREAFF. The CDR3 coding sequence is TGTGCCAGTAGTATGTCGGGCAGAGAAGCTTTCTTT.

This clonotype was picked up many times. V usage is TRBV5-5 and J usage is TRBJ1-3; D not certain. From germline, CDR1 is SGHKS and CDR2 YYEKEE (reference sequence). The V end was cut by 1 base, the J end by 1 base, with 6 bases between. CDR3 length: 14 residues. Here the CDR3 DNA reads TGTGCCAGCAGCTTGAGGGTTTCTGGAAACACCATATATTTT. Its protein is CASSLRVSGNTIYF. Looking up the rest from reference TRBV5-5 and TRBJ1-3 gives the full variable domain: DAGVTQSPTHLIKTRGQQVTLRCSPISGHKSVSWYQQVLGQGPQFIFQYYEKEERGRGNFPDRFSARQFPNYSSELNVNALLLGDSALYLCASSLRVSGNTIYFGEGSWLTVV.